The rows below give T cell receptor beta chains drawn from one sample of a study of T-cell reconstitution after alpha-beta-depleted transplantation in children. TCRdb passed the PCR reads through MiXCR, listing each CDR3 protein once. The sample consists of around 960,000 distinct CDR3 sequences, about 29% of them appearing once. The sample here was PBMCs, mostly from graft donor cells, taken 360 days after TCRalphabeta/CD19-depleted stem cell transplant. These receptors all stem from a boy less than two years old who had a stem cell transplant for SCID, so the T cells may come from the graft donor. Each CDR3 is given with its conserved first and last residue. The order of the fields is J gene, clone size, V gene, D gene, CDR3 DNA, CDR3 protein. A D gene is named only where the DNA matches it firmly. Expanded clones are given a class, and other clones once, few, many or no size at all.

TRBJ1-4,-,TRBV19,-,TGTGCCAGCGGAGGGGGACGGAGAAATGAAAAACTGTTTTTT,CASGGGRRNEKLFF
TRBJ2-3,-,TRBV7-2,TRBD2,TGTGCCAGCAGCGTCCAACTAGCGGTCAGCACAGATACGCAGTATTTT,CASSVQLAVSTDTQYF
TRBJ2-5,-,TRBV5-5,-,TGTGCCAGCAGCCCAAGGGTTCGGCAAGAGACCCAGTACTTC,CASSPRVRQETQYF
TRBJ1-6,-,TRBV5-1,TRBD1,TGCGCCAGCAGAGCCGGGACAGGGAATTCACCCCTCCACTTT,CASRAGTGNSPLHF
TRBJ1-2,-,TRBV20-1,-,TGCAGTGCTAGAGATAACAGCAACTATGGCTACACCTTC,CSARDNSNYGYTF
TRBJ2-7,many,TRBV12-3/TRBV12-4,TRBD2,TGTGCCAGCAGTTTTGGACTAGCGGGGGGCGAGCAGTACTTC,CASSFGLAGGEQYF
TRBJ1-4,few,TRBV20-1,TRBD1,TGCAGTGAGGACAGGGTACGAGAAAAACTGTTTTTT,CSEDRVREKLFF
TRBJ2-1,-,TRBV5-1,TRBD2,TGCGCCAGCACCAAGCGGGGCGAAGCCCACACACACAATGAGCAGTTCTTC,CASTKRGEAHTHNEQFF
TRBJ2-7,-,TRBV6-5,-,TGTGCCAGCAGTTACTCGAGCGCTTTTGGGTACGAGCAGTACTTC,CASSYSSAFGYEQYF
TRBJ1-6,few,TRBV5-1,-,TGCGCCAGCAGCTTGAAGGGGGACTATAATTCACCCCTCCACTTT,CASSLKGDYNSPLHF
TRBJ2-3,-,TRBV12-3/TRBV12-4,-,TGTGCCAGCAGTTTTGGGAATCCCACAGATACGCAGTATTTT,CASSFGNPTDTQYF
TRBJ2-3,-,TRBV5-1,TRBD2,TGCGCCAGCAGCCCCACCGGGACTAGAGCCACAGATACGCAGTATTTT,CASSPTGTRATDTQYF
TRBJ1-1,once,TRBV6-1,TRBD1,TGTGCCAGCAGTGGGACAGGAACTGGGTACACTGAAGCTTTCTTT,CASSGTGTGYTEAFF
TRBJ2-7,-,TRBV28,-,TGTGCCAGCAGTCGAAGGGTCCCCCCCTACGGGCAGTACTTC,CASSRRVPPYGQYF
TRBJ2-1,-,TRBV19,-,TGTGCCAGTAGTCGGAGTGGTGGGGTCCCTGAGCAGTTCTTC,CASSRSGGVPEQFF
TRBJ2-3,-,TRBV12-3/TRBV12-4,-,TGTGCCAGCAGTGGATATGCGACAGGGAGGGCAGATACGCAGTATTTT,CASSGYATGRADTQYF
TRBJ2-1,-,TRBV7-8,-,TGTGCCAGCAGCCCAGGCGGCCTAGCTCTGGGGAATGAGCAGTTCTTC,CASSPGGLALGNEQFF
TRBJ2-7,many,TRBV10-3,-,TGTGCCATCAGTGAGCTCTCAGCTTCCTACGAGCAGTACTTC,CAISELSASYEQYF
TRBJ2-1,few,TRBV5-1,TRBD2,TGCGCCAGCAGCCTAGCGGGTTCCTTCGGGGAGTTCTTC,CASSLAGSFGEFF
TRBJ1-3,-,TRBV12-3/TRBV12-4,-,TGTGCCAGCAGTTTCGAGACCGGATCTGGAAACACCATATATTTT,CASSFETGSGNTIYF
TRBJ2-1,-,TRBV25-1,TRBD2,TGTGCCAGCGAGCGGGGCTCCTACAATGAGCAGTTCTTC,CASERGSYNEQFF
TRBJ2-2,-,TRBV6-2/TRBV6-3,-,TGTGCCAGCAGGGGAGTAGCGCCGACCGGGGAGCTGTTTTTT,CASRGVAPTGELFF
TRBJ2-1,-,TRBV18,TRBD2,TGTGCCAGCTCACCACTTACTAGCGGGGGCACCTACAATGAGCAGTTCTTC,CASSPLTSGGTYNEQFF
TRBJ2-7,-,TRBV3-1,TRBD2,TGTGCCAGCAGCCCGGGACTAGCGGATTCCTACGAGCAGTACTTC,CASSPGLADSYEQYF
TRBJ2-3,few,TRBV10-3,-,TGTGCCATCAGTGGGCCACCGGGCGACTCCCGCACAGATACGCAGTATTTT,CAISGPPGDSRTDTQYF
TRBJ2-1,few,TRBV6-5,TRBD2,TGTGCCAGCAGCTTTCCTCTATGGCGGGGGGCTCAAATTTATAGGCAGTTCTTC,CASSFPLWRGAQIYRQFF
TRBJ2-1,few,TRBV7-2,-,TGTGCCAGCAGCTTAGGGTGGGGCCTCTACAATGAGCAGTTCTTC,CASSLGWGLYNEQFF
TRBJ2-1,few,TRBV12-3/TRBV12-4,TRBD1,TGTGCCAGCAGTCCGGGACAGGGGGCGCTCAATGAGCAGTTCTTC,CASSPGQGALNEQFF
TRBJ2-2,few,TRBV5-1,-,TGCGCCAGCAGCACTATACCCTTGGGGACCGGGGAGCTGTTTTTT,CASSTIPLGTGELFF
TRBJ1-2,-,TRBV5-1,-,TGCGCCAGCAGCTTGGCCGGAACAATCGATGGCTACACCTTC,CASSLAGTIDGYTF
TRBJ1-1,-,TRBV11-2,-,TGTGCCAGCAGCTTGATTCTAGGCAGGCGGAACACTGAAGCTTTCTTT,CASSLILGRRNTEAFF
TRBJ2-2,few,TRBV6-1,TRBD1,TGTGCCAGCAGTCAGAGGGACCAGGGGGCGGGCGGGGAGCTGTTTTTT,CASSQRDQGAGGELFF
TRBJ1-2,-,TRBV5-1,-,TGCGCCAGCAGCTCGGAGGCGGTGGCTAACTATGGCTACACCTTC,CASSSEAVANYGYTF
TRBJ2-5,-,TRBV20-1,TRBD2,TGCAGTGCTAGGACTAGCGGGGGGGTTATGACCCAGTACTTC,CSARTSGGVMTQYF
TRBJ2-1,-,TRBV7-2,TRBD2,TGTGCCAGCAGCCCCCCGGGGGGCTCCTACAATGAGCAGTTCTTC,CASSPPGGSYNEQFF
TRBJ2-7,-,TRBV25-1,-,TGTGCCAGCAGTGAATTTAGCGCCTACGAGCAGTACTTC,CASSEFSAYEQYF
TRBJ2-5,-,TRBV7-6,-,TGTGCCAGCAGCTTAGGGTTGATAGCCGTACAAGAGACCCAGTACTTC,CASSLGLIAVQETQYF
TRBJ2-1,-,TRBV10-3,-,TGTGCCATCAACGAGGGCAATGAGCAGTTCTTC,CAINEGNEQFF
TRBJ2-4,few,TRBV29-1,TRBD1,TGCAGCGTGGCCTCCCGACAGGGGGACAACATTCAGTACTTC,CSVASRQGDNIQYF
TRBJ2-6,few,TRBV18,-,TGTGCCAGTGAGAGAAGACAGGCTTCACAATCTGGGGCCAACGTCCTGACTTTC,CASERRQASQSGANVLTF
TRBJ2-1,few,TRBV11-1,TRBD1,TGTGCCAGCAGCTTAGCCCGGACAGGGAGGAATGAGCAGTTCTTC,CASSLARTGRNEQFF